The next 29 T cell receptor beta chains were all read from a single sample in a study of regulatory T cells in long-lasting Graves disease (dated by TCRdb to about 2021). The library was obtained by multiplex PCR. The data were produced on an Illumina HiSeq 4000. TCR beta libraries were built with iRepertoire HTBI primers and Arm-PCR amplification of CDR3 regions. The public reads were run again by TCRdb, first through fastp at Q25 and then through MiXCR, and only productive beta chains were kept. CDR3 protein sequences are deduplicated, and each keeps its most common genes and DNA. This sample is represented by approximately 440,000 distinct CDR3 sequences; roughly 17% of them were singletons. Of the sample, about 12% is held by the ten largest clones. Read against the paper, the sample's time point label means: newly diagnosed GD, antithyroid drugs for less than 3 months. For both TCR sequencing and RNA sequencing, RNA was extracted from PBMCs using TRIzol.

The sample also formed part of further work on T cells in Graves' hyperthyroidism and ophthalmopathy.

Sequenced material: peripheral blood mononuclear cells (PBMCs), taken at new diagnosis, from a patient treated with antithyroid drugs. The receptor set was obtained from a man aged 35 to 55 with Graves disease. Donor details come from another sample of the same person, matched by shared clones.

The chain joins TRBV2 to TRBJ2-1, with TRBD2 matching over 10 bases. The CDR3 spans 15 residues. Trimming removed 8 bases from V and 1 base from J; junction bases left unmatched: 5. CDR1 SNHLY and CDR2 FYNNEI come from the germline V gene. The CDR3 nucleotides read TGTGCCAGCTGTAGCGGGAGGACATCCTACAATGAGCAGTTCTTC. Translated: CASCSGRTSYNEQFF.

In its sample, this clonotype was seen many times. The J gene is TRBJ1-2, the V gene TRBV28, with a weak D call TRBD1 (6 bases). This CDR3 is built from 12 residues. Germline values: CDR1 MDHEN, CDR2 SYDVKM. Trimming took off 8 bases at V and 4 bases at J, with 11 bases between the two ends. The CDR3 DNA sequence: TGTGCCAGCGGAACAGGGCTCTATGGCTACACCTTC. It yields the protein CASGTGLYGYTF.

This clonotype was counted at least ten times. V gene TRBV20-1 combines with J gene TRBJ2-1; D remains unclear. Trimming removed 4 bases at V and 1 base at J, with 14 bases between. The germline V gene has CDR1 DFQATT and CDR2 SNEGSKA (reference sequence). The CDR3 loop spans 15 amino acids. The chain's CDR3 is CSAMPVALSYNEQFF. CDR3 sequence (DNA): TGCAGTGCTATGCCGGTAGCCCTTTCCTACAATGAGCAGTTCTTC.

This clonotype was seen repeatedly, ten times or more. This chain connects TRBV11-2 to TRBJ2-5; D tentatively reads TRBD1 or TRBD2 (6 bases each). V dropped 4 bases and J dropped 5 bases, with 17 bases sitting between them. Germline V gene sequence: CDR1 SGHAT, CDR2 FQNNGV. The length of the CDR3 is 15 residues. In nucleotides, the CDR3 is TGTGCCAGCAGCTCACGGACAGTTGGGGGGGAGACCCAGTACTTC. Protein: CASSSRTVGGETQYF.

This CDR3 is CASKMGQITEQYF. DNA of the CDR3: TGTGCCAGCAAGATGGGACAGATTACGGAGCAGTACTTC. The V gene is TRBV7-9, the J gene TRBJ2-7; TRBD1 agrees at 7 bases. The CDR3 extends over 13 amino acids. Germline assignment: CDR1 SEHNR and CDR2 FQNEAQ (reference sequence). The V gene end was trimmed by 7 bases and the J gene end by 7 bases; junction bases not matched to a gene: 10.

This clonotype was counted ten times or more. This chain connects TRBV2 to TRBJ2-1, with 7 bases that match TRBD2. This CDR3 region has 15 residues. Trimming at V came to 4 bases and at J to 10 bases, leaving 13 bases not matched to a gene. Per the germline V gene, CDR1 is SNHLY and CDR2 is FYNNEI. The CDR3 nucleotides are TGTGCCAGCAGTGTATGGGGAGGGTCCGGTGTGGAGCAGTTCTTC. Translation: CASSVWGGSGVEQFF.

This clonotype was observed many times. The chain has TRBV13 and TRBJ2-1; 11 bases are a match to TRBD2. V shed 7 bases, J shed 5 bases, and the junction held 4 bases outside the gene matches. Germline V gene sequence: CDR1 PRHDT, CDR2 FYEKMQ (reference sequence). The CDR3 length is 14 residues. CDR3 loop: CASTLAGGNNEQFF. The CDR3 region has the DNA TGTGCCAGCACCCTAGCGGGAGGCAACAATGAGCAGTTCTTC.

This clonotype appeared a few times. The rearrangement links TRBV5-1 to TRBJ2-4; D possibly matches TRBD1 or TRBD2 (5 bases each). Germline V lookup: CDR1 SGHRS, CDR2 YFSETQ. Trimming stripped 3 bases from V and 0 bases from J, with 7 bases between. This CDR3 has 14 amino acids. The CDR3 protein is CASSWDLAKNIQYF. The DNA of the CDR3 is TGCGCCAGCAGCTGGGACCTAGCCAAAAACATTCAGTACTTC.

This clonotype has at least ten counts. The chain combines TRBV5-1 with TRBJ1-2; 7 bases agree with TRBD1. Germline CDR1 SGHRS, CDR2 YFSETQ. The CDR3 is 15 amino acids. Trimming removed 0 bases from V and 8 bases from J; junction bases left unmatched: 10. CDR3 DNA: TGCGCCAGCAGCTTGGAGGGACAGAGCCCTTTAGGCTACACCTTC. It translates to CASSLEGQSPLGYTF.

This clonotype occurred many times. V is TRBV2 and J is TRBJ1-2, with 9 bases matching TRBD1. The V gene's germline CDR1 is SNHLY and CDR2 FYNNEI. With V trimmed by 8 bases and J by 3 bases, 10 bases remained unmatched. This CDR3 region has 15 residues. The CDR3 DNA reads TGTGCCAGCTCGGAATCGGGGACAGGGTACTATGGCTACACCTTC. This sequence encodes CASSESGTGYYGYTF.

The chain combines TRBV20-1 with TRBJ2-7; TRBD1 is a possible D gene (6 bases). Germline V CDR1 and CDR2: DFQATT, SNEGSKA (reference sequence). V lost 6 bases and J lost 4, with 13 bases in between. The CDR3 loop spans 12 amino acids. CDR3 coding DNA: TGCAGTGCCAAAGGGACACCATACGAGCAGTACTTC. Its translation: CSAKGTPYEQYF.

The chain recombines TRBV19 with TRBJ1-1; no clear D. The V end lost 3 bases, the J end lost 8 bases, and 4 bases lay between the germline ends. The CDR3 spans 10 residues. Germline CDR1 and CDR2: LNHDA and SQIVND (reference sequence). The CDR3 loop is CASSMGEAFF. The CDR3 DNA is TGTGCCAGTAGTATGGGGGAAGCTTTCTTT.

This clonotype has at least ten counts. The V gene is TRBV7-6, the J gene TRBJ2-3; 10 nucleotides match TRBD1. V trimming: 2 bases; J trimming: 2 bases; junction bases outside the gene matches: 4. The CDR3 length is 16 residues. Germline CDR1 and CDR2: SGHVS and FNYEAQ. The CDR3 DNA is TGTGCCAGCAGCTTACCCGGGACAGGGGTCACAGATACGCAGTATTTT. This codes for CASSLPGTGVTDTQYF.

The rearrangement links TRBV6-1 to TRBJ2-5, with TRBD1 matching 11 bases. The CDR3 sequence is 14 residues long. Germline CDR1 MNHNS, CDR2 SASEGT. The ends lost 7 bases at V and 5 bases at J; junction bases unmatched: 6. The CDR3: CASTWTGGRETQYF. The CDR3 nucleotides read TGTGCCAGCACTTGGACAGGGGGCAGGGAGACCCAGTACTTC.

V gene TRBV28 combines with J gene TRBJ1-1; D is possibly TRBD1 (5 bases). Deletions cut 7 bases from V and 1 base from J, with 13 bases between. This CDR3 contains 14 residues. Germline values: CDR1 MDHEN, CDR2 SYDVKM. The CDR3 reads CASTKSGGNTEAFF. The DNA for the CDR3 is TGTGCCAGCACCAAGAGTGGGGGGAACACTGAAGCTTTCTTT.

This clonotype was counted many times. J is TRBJ1-1 and V is TRBV3-1; D might be TRBD1 (5 bases). V lost 1 base to trimming and J lost 4 bases, with 13 bases between them. This CDR3 spans 15 amino acids. CDR1 and CDR2 from the germline V gene are LGHDT and YNNKEL (reference sequence). The CDR3 sequence is CASSQVAGSTTEAFF. The DNA of the CDR3 is TGTGCCAGCAGCCAAGTGGCAGGGAGTACCACTGAAGCTTTCTTT.

This clonotype was picked up a small number of times. The rearrangement links TRBV7-9 to TRBJ2-2, with D uncertain. This CDR3 region has 15 residues. V was clipped by 5 bases and J by 4 bases, with 14 bases between them. From germline, CDR1 is SEHNR and CDR2 FQNEAQ (reference sequence). The CDR3 reads CASSPAKWGTGELFF. The CDR3 DNA follows: TGTGCCAGCAGCCCGGCGAAATGGGGCACCGGGGAGCTGTTTTTT.

This clonotype was counted at least ten times. This chain uses TRBV30 with TRBJ2-1, with TRBD2 matching 7 bases. With 0 bases clipped from V and 7 bases from J, the junction kept 9 bases outside the gene matches. The germline V gene has CDR1 GTSNPN and CDR2 SVGIG (reference sequence). This CDR3 is built from 15 residues. The chain's CDR3 is CAWSVGRAGINEQFF. The CDR3, as DNA: TGTGCCTGGAGTGTCGGGCGAGCGGGAATTAATGAGCAGTTCTTC.

This clonotype was counted between two and nine times. V is TRBV28 and J is TRBJ2-6; the D call may be TRBD1 or TRBD2 (5 bases each). V was clipped by 5 bases and J by 0 bases, with 17 bases between them. There are 18 residues in the CDR3. Germline assignment: CDR1 MDHEN and CDR2 SYDVKM. The CDR3 is CASSLRDGILSGANVLTF. CDR3 in DNA: TGTGCCAGCAGTCTCCGGGACGGAATACTCTCTGGGGCCAACGTCCTGACTTTC.

V usage is TRBV12-3 or TRBV12-4 and J usage is TRBJ1-3; D is unresolved. V was trimmed by 2 bases and J by 2 bases, leaving 7 bases between them. The CDR3 loop spans 14 amino acids. The CDR3 loop reads CASSLNSAGNTIYF. The CDR3 bases are TGTGCCAGCAGTTTAAACTCGGCTGGAAACACCATATATTTT.

For this clonotype: A much larger clone is a single base away; this may be a read error. The genes are TRBV10-3 and TRBJ2-1; possible D gene TRBD1, 6 bases. Looked up from germline, CDR1 is ENHRY and CDR2 is SYGVKD. Trimming cost V 7 bases and J 7 bases, with 14 bases left between them. The CDR3 loop spans 13 amino acids. The CDR3 DNA is TGTGCCATCAATGGTTACAGGGAGAATGAGCAGTTCTTC. Translation: CAINGYRENEQFF.

This clonotype occurred many times. The V gene is TRBV2, the J gene TRBJ2-7, with D possibly being TRBD1 (6 bases). Trimming left V 11 bases short and J 3 bases short, with 17 bases between. The CDR3 loop spans 13 amino acids. The germline CDR1 and CDR2 sequences are SNHLY and FYNNEI. The CDR3: CAGTRDTLYEQYF. CDR3 DNA: TGTGCCGGAACCCGGGACACTCTCTACGAGCAGTACTTC.

This clonotype was observed at least ten times. CDR3 in amino acids: CSASSREGWAYEQYF. The DNA of the CDR3 is TGCAGTGCTAGTTCCAGGGAGGGCTGGGCCTACGAGCAGTACTTC. J is TRBJ2-7 and V is TRBV20-1; 7 bases are shared with TRBD2. The germline V gene encodes CDR1 DFQATT and CDR2 SNEGSKA (reference sequence). CDR3 length equals 15 residues. Trimming cost V 3 bases and J 2 bases; bases outside gene matches: 10.

This clonotype was counted many times. The chain carries TRBV28 and TRBJ2-7, with D possibly matching TRBD2 (5 bases). The CDR3 length is 14 residues. Trimming took off 6 bases at V and 2 bases at J, with 14 bases between the two ends. Germline V gives CDR1 MDHEN, CDR2 SYDVKM. Written as DNA, the CDR3 is TGTGCCAGCAGCACCTCGGGGAGCGCCTACGAGCAGTACTTC. It encodes CASSTSGSAYEQYF.

This clonotype was seen repeatedly, ten times or more. DNA for the CDR3: TGTGCCAGCAGCCACCTAGCGGGAGGATTAACCGGGGAGCTGTTTTTT. The encoded protein is CASSHLAGGLTGELFF. The J gene is TRBJ2-2, the V gene TRBV3-1; 11 positions agree with TRBD2. After removal of 3 bases from V and 5 bases from J, the junction contained 5 bases not matched to a gene. Germline-derived CDR1 and CDR2 are LGHDT and YNNKEL (reference sequence). The CDR3 length is 16 residues. Together with reference TRBV3-1 and TRBJ2-2, the CDR3 gives the full variable domain: DTAVSQTPKYLVTQMGNDKSIKCEQNLGHDTMYWYKQDSKKFLKIMFSYNNKELIINETVPNRFSPKSPDKAHLNLHINSLELGDSAVYFCASSHLAGGLTGELFFGEGSRLTVL.

This clonotype was seen repeatedly, ten times or more. This rearrangement joins TRBV10-3 to TRBJ2-7; 9 nucleotides match TRBD1. Germline trimming cut 5 bases from V and 4 bases from J; bases unmatched to any gene: 6. CDR1 and CDR2 (germline): ENHRY, SYGVKD. The CDR3 runs to 14 residues. DNA of the CDR3: TGTGCCATCAGTCCCGGACAGGGGAGTTACGAGCAGTACTTC. Translated: CAISPGQGSYEQYF.

This clonotype turned up a few times. The chain recombines TRBV6-5 with TRBJ1-1; no clear D. V was trimmed by 1 base and J by 4 bases, leaving 13 bases between them. The CDR3 is 15 amino acids. Germline V CDR1 and CDR2: MNHEY, SVGAGI. The chain's CDR3 is CASSYFWGVVTEAFF. Written as DNA, the CDR3 is TGTGCCAGCAGTTACTTTTGGGGAGTAGTCACTGAAGCTTTCTTT.

The table lists this clonotype with many counts. The rearrangement links TRBV20-1 to TRBJ2-1; TRBD1 aligns across 10 bases. V lost 2 bases and J lost 3; bases outside the gene matches: 7. The CDR3 extends over 16 amino acids. CDR1 and CDR2 from the germline V gene are DFQATT and SNEGSKA (reference sequence). The CDR3 coding sequence is TGCAGTGCTAGAATGCCGGGACAGGGGTACTACAATGAGCAGTTCTTC. It translates to CSARMPGQGYYNEQFF.

This clonotype has ten or more counts. The chain links TRBV20-1 to TRBJ2-1; possibly TRBD1 for D (7 bases). V was shortened by 3 bases and J by 6 bases, with 15 bases between the two germline ends. Per the germline V gene, CDR1 is DFQATT and CDR2 is SNEGSKA (reference sequence). There are 14 residues in the CDR3. CDR3 DNA sequence: TGCAGTGCTAGTCGGGACAGCGGGCCCAATGAGCAGTTCTTC. Protein sequence: CSASRDSGPNEQFF.